A selection of T cell receptor beta chains follows, all from one sample in a study of T cell changes during pregnancy in multiple sclerosis. Here immunoSEQ multiplex PCR was the method, and the copy in TCRdb shows in-frame clones only, minus some. The sample yields approximately 64,000 clones, less than 95% seen once. The sequencing used peripheral blood, collected in the second trimester of pregnancy. These receptors came from a female donor in good health, enrolled as a control in a pregnancy study. Both conserved end residues are part of each CDR3. A clone size is listed for some rows: how often the clone was seen (once, few, many), or a class if it is expanded.

cdr3_aa clone_size v_call
CASSVNTDTQYF - TRBV9
CASSSRWTGTDTQYF - TRBV28
CASSLVEAVSSYEQYF - TRBV7-6
CASSYGTGLEAFF - TRBV5-4
CASSQGLAGLRIFEAFF - TRBV4-1
CASSTGSLSEQYF few TRBV6-1
CASGEEQGASGANVLTF - TRBV2
CASSLPGRGNQETQYF - TRBV7-2
CASSLGAGDTQYF - TRBV11-3
CAISPNQNYGYTF - TRBV10-3
CASSPVGGLGQPQHF - TRBV6-4
CASSTTSGGASF - TRBV11-3
CASSAAGNRDTQYF - TRBV5-1
CASRLGAGRQETQYF - TRBV27
CASRNSGLQETQYF - TRBV19
CAISGTAHPHTEAFF - TRBV10-3
CASSRNRPGQGAPTYEQYF - TRBV5-4
CGSRSLGKVEQFF - TRBV29-1
CASSRGQTLGYTF - TRBV7-2
CATSSRDRVTQYF - TRBV15
CASNEVGPYEQYF - TRBV5-1
CASSVTGSPAYGYTF - TRBV11-1
CASSVGYAGSYNEQFF - TRBV9
CASSLDRQGAGEQYF - TRBV5-4
CASSVGRGANNEQFF - TRBV9